The 2 T cell receptor beta chains below were found in one sample sequenced in a study of beta chain features in type 1 diabetes. The authors reverse transcribed all of the isolated RNA, so sequencing captured expressed TCRB transcripts. This table comes from immunoSEQ multiplex PCR, and its TCRdb copy is limited to in-frame clones, with some not included. The sample has 630,000 or so clones; roughly an eighth are singletons. Whole-study results and caveats: Type 1 diabetes patients had TCRB CDR3s that were shorter (moderately but significantly so) in all four CD4+ subsets.

These receptors' antigens are unknown. The specimen sequenced was naive CD4+ T cells from blood. These receptors all come from a man between 18 and 35 years old with type 1 diabetes.

This clone appeared a few times. The chain uses TRBV4-1 and TRBJ2-2; D gene unclear. V shed 0 bases and J shed 5 bases, with 13 bases lying between them. The CDR3 runs 16 residues. Germline CDR1 reads MGHRA; CDR2 reads YSYEKL. CDR3 sequence (DNA): TGCGCCAGCAGCCAAGAGGCAAGGACGGTTACCGGGGAGCTGTTTTTT. As protein: CASSQEARTVTGELFF.

The genes are TRBV6-5 and TRBJ1-5; 7 nucleotides align to TRBD1. Germline V lookup: CDR1 MNHEY, CDR2 SVGAGI. The CDR3 spans 13 residues. Trimming took 6 bases from V and 7 from J; bases not matched to a gene: 6. The CDR3 here is CASSQGGRQPQHF. The CDR3 DNA sequence: TGTGCCAGCAGCCAGGGGGGTCGGCAGCCCCAGCATTTT.